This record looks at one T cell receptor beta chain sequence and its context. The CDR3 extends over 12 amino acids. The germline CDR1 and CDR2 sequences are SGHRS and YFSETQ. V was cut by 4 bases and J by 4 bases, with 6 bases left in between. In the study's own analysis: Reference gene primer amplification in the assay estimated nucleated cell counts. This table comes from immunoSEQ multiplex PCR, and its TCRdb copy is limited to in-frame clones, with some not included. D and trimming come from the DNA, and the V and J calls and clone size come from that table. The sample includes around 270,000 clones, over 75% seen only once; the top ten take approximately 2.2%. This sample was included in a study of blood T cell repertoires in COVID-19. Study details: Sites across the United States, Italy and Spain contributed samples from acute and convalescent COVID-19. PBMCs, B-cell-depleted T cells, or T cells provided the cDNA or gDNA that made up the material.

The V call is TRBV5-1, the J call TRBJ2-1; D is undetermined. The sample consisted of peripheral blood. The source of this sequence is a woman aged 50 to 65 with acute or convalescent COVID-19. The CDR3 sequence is CASSPDYNEQFF. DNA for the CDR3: TGCGCCAGCAGCCCAGATTACAATGAGCAGTTCTTC.